This T cell receptor (beta chain) is drawn from a study of OX40 agonist ivuxolimab in advanced cancers. Clones were read by immunoSEQ multiplex PCR, and TCRdb kept only the in-frame ones, dropping some. Of tens of thousands of clones detected, just over 85% appear once; the ten largest clones hold about 1%. The CDR3 covers 13 residues. The germline V gene has CDR1 SGHDN and CDR2 FVKESK. The V and J ends lost 3 bases and 5 bases respectively, with 10 bases between them. The receptor was derived from an adult with an advanced solid tumor such as melanoma, head and neck, liver or kidney cancer. This chain uses TRBV14 with TRBJ2-5; perhaps TRBD1 as D (6 bases). Sequences were derived from CD4+ or CD8+ T cells sorted from blood, sampled in a trial of the OX40 agonist ivuxolimab. CDR3 in amino acids: CASSHARGETQYF. The CDR3 DNA sequence: TGTGCCAGCAGCCATGCCAGGGGTGAGACCCAGTACTTC.